These 2 T cell receptor beta chains were all obtained from the same sample, sequenced in a study of identical twins. TCRdb reprocessed the 5' RACE reads via MiXCR and lists one record per CDR3 protein. The data show 1.5 million to 2 million distinct CDR3 sequences, with roughly 35% seen just once and under 0.35% held by the top ten. Sample: cord blood. The receptors here all came from a newborn girl in good health.

The chain recombines TRBV6-6 with TRBJ2-5, with 7 bases lining up with TRBD2. The end of the DNA is better explained by TRBJ2-7, so the J call may be wrong. Per the germline V gene, CDR1 is MNHNY and CDR2 is SVGAGI (reference sequence). The CDR3 length is 14 residues. CDR3 nucleotide sequence: TGTGCCAGCAGTAAGCGGGAATGGGTCTACGAGCAGTACTTC. As protein: CASSKREWVYEQYF.

This clonotype has more than one count but fewer than ten. This CDR3 reads CASSSPLAGADTQYF. The CDR3 region has the DNA TGTGCCAGCAGTTCCCCCCTAGCAGGTGCAGATACGCAGTATTTT. The V gene is TRBV12-3 or TRBV12-4, the J gene TRBJ2-3, with D maybe TRBD2 (5 bases). The CDR3 covers 15 residues. With 4 bases removed from V and 4 bases from J, the gap between germline ends came to 15 bases.